The 14 T cell receptor beta chains given below trace back to one sample, sequenced in a study of T cells in Graves' hyperthyroidism and ophthalmopathy. Amplification of TCR beta CDR3 regions was performed using RNA transcripts as template. First-round RT-PCR targeting the TCR CDR3 was performed with the HTBI primer set. Each CDR3 protein is one row after TCRdb ran MiXCR on the multiplex PCR reads. The sample lists roughly 580,000 distinct CDR3 sequences; roughly 13% were seen once. Sequencing was carried out using blood. The receptor set was obtained from a woman aged 25 to 45 with Graves' hyperthyroidism that later progressed to Graves' ophthalmopathy.

This clonotype has ten or more counts. The rearrangement joins TRBV18 to TRBJ2-3, with unresolved D. Germline V CDR1 and CDR2: KGHSH, LQKENI. CDR3 length equals 12 residues. Deletions cut 6 bases from V and 4 bases from J, with 8 bases between. The CDR3 nucleotides are TGTGCCAGCTCCCCCGGTTCAGATACGCAGTATTTT. Its translation: CASSPGSDTQYF.

This clonotype was detected ten times or more. The chain recombines TRBV27 with TRBJ1-1; D might be TRBD1 (5 bases). CDR1 MNHEY and CDR2 SMNVEV come from the germline V gene (reference sequence). CDR3 length: 13 residues. The V gene lost 6 bases and the J gene lost 5 bases, with 13 bases spanning the gap. The CDR3 sequence: CASSVQRGTEAFF. The CDR3 DNA is TGTGCCAGCAGCGTACAACGGGGGACTGAAGCTTTCTTT.

A word on this clonotype: A much larger clone is a single base away; this may be a read error. V is TRBV5-4 and J is TRBJ1-1; D might be TRBD1 (5 bases). With 0 bases removed from V and 3 bases from J, the gap between germline ends came to 18 bases. The germline V gene encodes CDR1 SGHNT and CDR2 YYREEE (reference sequence). The CDR3 consists of 17 residues. CDR3 region: CASSLGGGGAVDTEAFF. The CDR3 DNA reads TGTGCCAGCAGCTTGGGTGGCGGAGGGGCGGTTGACACTGAAGCTTTCTTT.

This clonotype was counted at least ten times. The chain combines TRBV27 with TRBJ2-7; TRBD1 aligns across 8 bases. CDR3 length equals 22 residues. Unmatched junction bases numbered 26, after V lost 1 base and J lost 3 bases. Looked up from germline, CDR1 is MNHEY and CDR2 is SMNVEV (reference sequence). The chain's CDR3 is CASSLFPMLRTGTLASNYEQYF. CDR3 in DNA: TGTGCCAGCAGTTTATTCCCAATGCTACGGACAGGGACCCTAGCGTCTAACTACGAGCAGTACTTC.

CDR3 protein: CASSPKSSVKQYF. The CDR3 nucleotides read TGTGCCAGCAGCCCCAAGTCCTCCGTTAAGCAGTACTTC. The chain combines TRBV25-1 with TRBJ2-7; no clear D. This CDR3 spans 13 amino acids. CDR1 and CDR2 from the germline V gene are MGHDK and SYGVNS. V lost 6 bases, J lost 8 bases, and 17 bases lay in between.

In the case of this clonotype: It may be a read error: a sequence one base away is much more abundant. The chain uses TRBV5-1 and TRBJ2-7; the D call may be TRBD1 or TRBD2 (5 bases each). This CDR3 contains 15 residues. Trimming removed 5 bases at V and 3 bases at J, with 18 bases between. Germline CDR1 and CDR2: SGHRS and YFSETQ. CDR3 protein: CASRLLMGPDYEQYF. CDR3 nucleotide sequence: TGCGCCAGCAGGTTATTAATGGGACCAGACTACGAGCAGTACTTC.

As DNA, the CDR3 is TGTGCCAGCAGTGACTCTCCCGGCTACGAGCAGTACTTC. Amino acid sequence: CASSDSPGYEQYF. The chain couples TRBV6-4 to TRBJ2-7; D gene unclear. The germline V and J ends were trimmed by 0 bases and 3 bases, with 6 bases remaining between them. CDR1 is MRHNA, CDR2 SNTAGT, per germline. The CDR3 is made up of 13 amino acids.

This clonotype was seen repeatedly, ten times or more. The rearrangement joins TRBV24-1 to TRBJ2-7, with 8 nucleotides matching TRBD1. Germline CDR1 reads KGHDR; CDR2 reads SFDVKD. The J segment lost 7 bases and the V segment lost 4 bases, leaving 11 bases of the junction unmatched. This CDR3 has 15 residues. The CDR3 sequence: CATSESRTGSGEQYF. Written as DNA, the CDR3 is TGTGCCACCAGTGAGTCCCGGACAGGGTCGGGGGAGCAGTACTTC.

This clonotype was recorded a few times. The V and J genes are TRBV30 and TRBJ2-2, with D tentatively TRBD2 (6 bases). The germline CDR1 and CDR2 sequences are GTSNPN and SVGIG (reference sequence). V was cut by 0 bases and J by 3 bases, with 14 bases left in between. The CDR3 consists of 16 residues. CDR3 in DNA: TGTGCCTGGAGTGTACGCGGGACTCTATACACCGGGGAGCTGTTTTTT. Translated, it gives CAWSVRGTLYTGELFF.

This clonotype was seen many times. The rearrangement links TRBV6-2 or TRBV6-3 to TRBJ2-1; tentatively, D is TRBD1 (5 bases). CDR1 is MNHEY and CDR2 is SVGEGT in the germline V gene. This CDR3 region has 16 residues. The V end was cut by 5 bases, the J end by 1 base, with 15 bases between. CDR3 DNA: TGTGCCAGCAGTGGCGACAGCTCACGGTCCTACAATGAGCAGTTCTTC. Translation: CASSGDSSRSYNEQFF.

This clonotype has just a few counts. The chain couples TRBV2 to TRBJ1-2; 9 nucleotides align to TRBD1. This CDR3 has 14 amino acids. V dropped 6 bases and J dropped 4; count of bases not matched to a gene: 6. Germline V gives CDR1 SNHLY, CDR2 FYNNEI. The CDR3 here is CASSEGQGGYGYTF. As DNA, the CDR3 is TGTGCCAGCAGCGAGGGACAGGGAGGCTATGGCTACACCTTC.

The V gene is TRBV3-1, the J gene TRBJ1-3; the D gene is possibly TRBD1 (6 bases). Trimming stripped 4 bases from V and 0 bases from J, with 13 bases between. Germline loops: CDR1 LGHDT, CDR2 YNNKEL (reference sequence). CDR3 length: 16 residues. CDR3 in DNA: TGTGCCAGCAGCCGCGCCTACAGGGACTCTGGAAACACCATATATTTT. It specifies CASSRAYRDSGNTIYF.

This clonotype showed up many times. The V gene is TRBV30, the J gene TRBJ2-7, with D tentatively TRBD1 (6 bases). The CDR3 covers 13 residues. Per the germline V gene, CDR1 is GTSNPN and CDR2 is SVGIG (reference sequence). V dropped 6 bases and J dropped 3 bases, with 15 bases sitting between them. CDR3 sequence (DNA): TGTGCCTGTACCAGGGGATCCCTCTACGAGCAGTACTTC. Protein product: CACTRGSLYEQYF. The variable domain in full, with the rest retrieved from reference TRBV30 and TRBJ2-7, is SQTIHQWPATLVQPVGSPLSLECTVEGTSNPNLYWYRQAAGRGLQLLFYSVGIGQISSEVPQNLSASRPQDRQFILSSKKLLLSDSGFYLCACTRGSLYEQYFGPGTRLTVT.

This chain joins TRBV10-3 and TRBJ2-1; 7 bases map to TRBD1. This CDR3 is built from 13 residues. Germline CDR1 ENHRY, CDR2 SYGVKD. With V trimmed by 6 bases and J by 4 bases, 3 bases remained unmatched. CDR3 sequence: CAISPGQYNEQFF. Here the CDR3 DNA reads TGTGCCATCAGCCCGGGACAGTACAATGAGCAGTTCTTC.